Sequencing of this T cell receptor beta chain was carried out in a study of identical twins. MiXCR, applied by TCRdb to the 5' RACE reads, yields one record per CDR3 protein. The sample has 420,000 or so distinct CDR3 sequences; about 18% are singletons. This clonotype was seen repeatedly, ten times or more. V lost 5 bases to trimming and J lost 2 bases, with 13 bases between them. The CDR3 length is 15 residues. Germline CDR1 reads MNHNS; CDR2 reads SASEGT. This chain connects TRBV6-1 to TRBJ2-1; D is possibly TRBD1 (6 bases). This TCR came from a man between 50 and 59 years old in good health. Input material: naive T cells sorted from blood. CDR3 coding DNA: TGTGCCAGCAGTCGCCAGGGGACCCCCTACAATGAGCAGTTCTTC. Protein: CASSRQGTPYNEQFF.